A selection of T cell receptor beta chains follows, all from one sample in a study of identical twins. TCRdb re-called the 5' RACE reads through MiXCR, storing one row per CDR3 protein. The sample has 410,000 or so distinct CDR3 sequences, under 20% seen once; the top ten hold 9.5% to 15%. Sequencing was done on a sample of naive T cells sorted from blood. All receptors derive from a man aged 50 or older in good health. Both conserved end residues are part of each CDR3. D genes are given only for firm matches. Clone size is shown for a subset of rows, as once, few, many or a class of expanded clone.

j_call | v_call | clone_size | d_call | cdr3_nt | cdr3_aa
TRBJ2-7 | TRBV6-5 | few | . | TGTGCCAGCAGTGGGCTCCACGAGCAGTACTTC | CASSGLHEQYF
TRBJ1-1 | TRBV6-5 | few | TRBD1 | TGTGCCAGCAGACTCGGACAGGGTGAGACTGAAGCTTTCTTT | CASRLGQGETEAFF
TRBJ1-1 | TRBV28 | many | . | TGTGCCAGCAGTTTGGGGGGGAGGGAAGCTTTCTTT | CASSLGGREAFF
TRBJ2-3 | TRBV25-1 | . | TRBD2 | TGTGCCAGCAGTGAATTGGGACTAGCGGGGGATGGTAAGCCGCATACGCAGTATTTT | CASSELGLAGDGKPHTQYF
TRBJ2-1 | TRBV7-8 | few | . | TGTGCCAGCAGCGTCCCGGGCTCAGTACCCTACAATGAGCAGTTCTTC | CASSVPGSVPYNEQFF
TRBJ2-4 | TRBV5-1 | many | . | TGCGCCAGCAGCTTGGGAGACGCAACCAAAAACATTCAGTACTTC | CASSLGDATKNIQYF
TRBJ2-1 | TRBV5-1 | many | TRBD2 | TGCGCCAGCAGGCCCGGGACTAGCGGATACAATGAGCAGTTCTTC | CASRPGTSGYNEQFF
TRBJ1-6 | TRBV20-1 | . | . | TGCAGTGTTCCGGACAATTATAATTCACCCCTCCACTTT | CSVPDNYNSPLHF
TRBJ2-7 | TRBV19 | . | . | TGTGCCAGTAGTATCGGCAGGGCCTACGAGCAGTACTTC | CASSIGRAYEQYF
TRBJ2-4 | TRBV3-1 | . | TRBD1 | TGTGCCAGCAGCCAAGAAGACAGGGGGCGAAACATTCAGTACTTC | CASSQEDRGRNIQYF
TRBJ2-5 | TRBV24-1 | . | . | TGTGCCACCAGTGATATAGAGGGAGGGACCCAGTACTTC | CATSDIEGGTQYF
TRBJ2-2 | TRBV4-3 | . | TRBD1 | TGCGCCAGCCGGCAGGGGGCGTTGGCCGGGGAGCTGTTTTTT | CASRQGALAGELFF
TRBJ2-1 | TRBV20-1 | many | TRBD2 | TGCAGTGCTAGAAAGCTCTCCGGGACTAGCGGGGTTCGCTCCTACAATGAGCAGTTCTTC | CSARKLSGTSGVRSYNEQFF
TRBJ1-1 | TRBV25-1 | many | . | TGTGCCAGCAGTGTAGCAGGGTTGGTGAACACTGAAGCTTTCTTT | CASSVAGLVNTEAFF
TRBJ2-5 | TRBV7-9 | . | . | TGTGCCAGCTCGAAAGGGGATTGGGAGACCCAGTACTTC | CASSKGDWETQYF
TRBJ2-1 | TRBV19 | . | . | TGTGCCAGTAGTATGGCCCAGAGCTCCTACAATGAGCAGTTCTTC | CASSMAQSSYNEQFF
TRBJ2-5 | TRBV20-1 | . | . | TGCAGTGCTAGCCGGGGGGCACATCAAGAGACCCAGTACTTC | CSASRGAHQETQYF
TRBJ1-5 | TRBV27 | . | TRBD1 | TGTGCCAGCAGGGGACAGCTAAATCAGCCCCAGCATTTT | CASRGQLNQPQHF
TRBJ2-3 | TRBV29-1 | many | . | TGCAGCACCTTAACGACAGATACGCAGTATTTT | CSTLTTDTQYF
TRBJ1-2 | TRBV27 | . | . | TGTGCCACTGGGGCCCTCCCCACTAACTATGGCTACACCTTC | CATGALPTNYGYTF
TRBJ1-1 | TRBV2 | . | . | TGTGCCAGCAAACCTTACGGGGGGAACACTGAAGCTTTCTTT | CASKPYGGNTEAFF
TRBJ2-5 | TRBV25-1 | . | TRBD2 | TGTGCCAGCAGACCATCGGGACTAGCGGGAGGTTGGGGGTCGGAGACCCAGTACTTC | CASRPSGLAGGWGSETQYF
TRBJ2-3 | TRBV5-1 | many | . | TGCGCCAGCAGCCTCGATTTGCCCCCGCTGGATACGCAGTATTTT | CASSLDLPPLDTQYF
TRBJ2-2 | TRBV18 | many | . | TGTGCCAGCTCACCACCGTCAGCGAACACCGGGGAGCTGTTTTTT | CASSPPSANTGELFF
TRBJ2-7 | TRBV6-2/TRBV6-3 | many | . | TGTGCCAGCAATTCCGGGCCCACCTACGAGCAGTACTTC | CASNSGPTYEQYF
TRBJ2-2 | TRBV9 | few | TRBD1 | TGTGCCAGCGGAGGACAGGCGAACACCGGGGAGCTGTTTTTT | CASGGQANTGELFF
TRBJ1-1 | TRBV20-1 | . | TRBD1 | TGCAGTGCTAGACGACAGGGGGGAACTGAAGCTTTCTTT | CSARRQGGTEAFF
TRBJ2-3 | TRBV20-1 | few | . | TGCAGTGCTAGATATCCAAACACAGATACGCAGTATTTT | CSARYPNTDTQYF
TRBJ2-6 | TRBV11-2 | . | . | TGTGCCAGCAGCTTAGTTGGGTGGGGAACCGGGGCCAACGTCCTGACTTTC | CASSLVGWGTGANVLTF
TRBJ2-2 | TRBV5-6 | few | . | TGTGCCAGCAGCTTGTTCGGGCAGAATGGGGAGCTGTTTTTT | CASSLFGQNGELFF
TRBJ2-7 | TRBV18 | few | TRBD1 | TGTGCCAGCTCGCCCGGGACAGTCAACGAGCAGTACTTC | CASSPGTVNEQYF
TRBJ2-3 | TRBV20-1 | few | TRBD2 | TGCAGTGCTAGAGGGGGACTAGCGGGGACAGATACGCAGTATTTT | CSARGGLAGTDTQYF
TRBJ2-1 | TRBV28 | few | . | TGTGCCAGCAGTTTATCGGCAGCCCTCTCCTACAATGAGCAGTTCTTC | CASSLSAALSYNEQFF
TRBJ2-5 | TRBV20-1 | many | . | TGCAGTGCGGAGGAGGGGGCGGCCCGGGGGACCCAGTACTTC | CSAEEGAARGTQYF
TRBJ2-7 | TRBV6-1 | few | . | TGTGCCAGCAGTGAAGCAGGAAGGGCGGTTTACTTC | CASSEAGRAVYF
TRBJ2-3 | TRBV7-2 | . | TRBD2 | TGTGCCAGCAGCTTTGCAGCGGGAGGGTCAGATACGCAGTATTTT | CASSFAAGGSDTQYF
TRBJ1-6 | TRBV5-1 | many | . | TGCGCCAGCAGCTTCAACAGGGATGGATCACCCCTCCACTTT | CASSFNRDGSPLHF
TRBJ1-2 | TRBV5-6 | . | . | TGTGCCAGCAGCTATCTTTCCGGGACGGACCGTGGCTACACCTTC | CASSYLSGTDRGYTF
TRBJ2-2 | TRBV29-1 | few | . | TGCAGCGTTGCCCTGAACACCGGGGAGCTGTTTTTT | CSVALNTGELFF
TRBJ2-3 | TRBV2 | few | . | TGTGCCAGCAGTGAAGCGCGATATACGCAGTATTTT | CASSEARYTQYF
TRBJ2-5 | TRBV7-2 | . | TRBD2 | TGTGCCAGCAGCTTAGAAGGGAGGGCTATGGAGACCCAGTACTTC | CASSLEGRAMETQYF
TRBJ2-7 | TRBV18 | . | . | TGTGCCAGCTCATTCTCGATGGGGGACGAGCAGTACTTC | CASSFSMGDEQYF
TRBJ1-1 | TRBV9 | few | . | TGTGCCAGCAGCGTTGAGGACCGGTCAGCGTCCAGGGCTTTCTTT | CASSVEDRSASRAFF
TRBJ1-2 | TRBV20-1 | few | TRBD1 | TGCAGTGCTAGTAACAGGGGGATAAGTAACTATGGCTACACCTTC | CSASNRGISNYGYTF
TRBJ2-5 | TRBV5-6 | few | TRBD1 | TGTGCCAGCAGCTCGGACAGGGGTGAGACCCAGTACTTC | CASSSDRGETQYF
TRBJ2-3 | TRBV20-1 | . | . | TGCAGTGCTAGTGTTACCAGGGGCGTAGATACGCAGTATTTT | CSASVTRGVDTQYF
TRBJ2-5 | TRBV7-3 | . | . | TGTGCCAGCAGCTCAACAGGGCCTAAAGAGACCCAGTACTTC | CASSSTGPKETQYF
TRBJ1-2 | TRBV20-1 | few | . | TGCAGTGCCACCGGGCGGAGCTATGGCTACACCTTC | CSATGRSYGYTF
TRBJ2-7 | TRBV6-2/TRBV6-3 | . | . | TGTGCCAGCAGTTACGTCGGTTCCTACGAGCAGTACTTC | CASSYVGSYEQYF
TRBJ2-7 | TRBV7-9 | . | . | TGTGCCAGCAGCTTATTCCTCTCCGAGCAGTACTTC | CASSLFLSEQYF
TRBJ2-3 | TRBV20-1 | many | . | TGCAGTGCTAGAGAAATCACAGATACGCAGTATTTT | CSAREITDTQYF
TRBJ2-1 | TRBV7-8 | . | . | TGTGCCAGCAGCTTAATTGGGGGTAGCTCCTACAATGAGCAGTTCTTC | CASSLIGGSSYNEQFF
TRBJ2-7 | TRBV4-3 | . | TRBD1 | TGCGCCAGCAGCCAAGAAGACAGGGGCCACGAGCAGTACTTC | CASSQEDRGHEQYF
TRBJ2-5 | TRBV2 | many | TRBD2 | TGTGCCAGCAGTCTCCTGACTAGCGGGAGTGAGACCCAGTACTTC | CASSLLTSGSETQYF
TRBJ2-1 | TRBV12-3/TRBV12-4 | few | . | TGTGCCAGCAGTGAAGTGGGGGGCAATGAGCAGTTCTTC | CASSEVGGNEQFF
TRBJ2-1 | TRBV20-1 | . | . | TGCAGTGCTAGAGGGTCGGGGCTTGACCAGTTCTTC | CSARGSGLDQFF
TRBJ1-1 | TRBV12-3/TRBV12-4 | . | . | TGTGCCAGCAGTCTTTCCCCCCAGGGACCGAGGAACACTGAAGCTTTCTTT | CASSLSPQGPRNTEAFF
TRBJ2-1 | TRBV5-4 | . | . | TGTGCCAGCAGCTTGGGTTCCGCGACGGCCTACAATGAGCAGTTCTTC | CASSLGSATAYNEQFF
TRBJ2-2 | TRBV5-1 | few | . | TGCGCCAGCAGCGACACTCGGGGCGCCGGGGAGCTGTTTTTT | CASSDTRGAGELFF
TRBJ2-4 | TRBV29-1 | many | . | TGCAGCGTTGTTGGGGACGCCTCAAGCAACATTCAGTACTTC | CSVVGDASSNIQYF